This TCR beta chain derives from a study of T cell changes during pregnancy in multiple sclerosis. This clone was detected only once. Germline CDR1 ENHRY, CDR2 SYGVKD. This CDR3 is built from 17 residues. Losses at the gene ends were 5 bases for V and 3 bases for J; bases not matched to a gene: 9. Some clones are missing from TCRdb's copy, which holds only in-frame ones; the method was immunoSEQ multiplex PCR. This table has fewer than 80,000 clones, around nine tenths appearing once. The sequence was collected from a female donor in good health, enrolled as a control in a pregnancy study. This specimen consisted of CD4+ T cells from peripheral blood mononuclear cells, obtained in the third trimester of pregnancy. The chain is built from TRBV10-3 and TRBJ1-4, with 10 positions matching TRBD1. CDR3 region: CAISSGQGVNANEKLFF. CDR3 DNA: TGTGCCATCAGTAGCGGACAGGGGGTTAATGCTAATGAAAAACTGTTTTTT.